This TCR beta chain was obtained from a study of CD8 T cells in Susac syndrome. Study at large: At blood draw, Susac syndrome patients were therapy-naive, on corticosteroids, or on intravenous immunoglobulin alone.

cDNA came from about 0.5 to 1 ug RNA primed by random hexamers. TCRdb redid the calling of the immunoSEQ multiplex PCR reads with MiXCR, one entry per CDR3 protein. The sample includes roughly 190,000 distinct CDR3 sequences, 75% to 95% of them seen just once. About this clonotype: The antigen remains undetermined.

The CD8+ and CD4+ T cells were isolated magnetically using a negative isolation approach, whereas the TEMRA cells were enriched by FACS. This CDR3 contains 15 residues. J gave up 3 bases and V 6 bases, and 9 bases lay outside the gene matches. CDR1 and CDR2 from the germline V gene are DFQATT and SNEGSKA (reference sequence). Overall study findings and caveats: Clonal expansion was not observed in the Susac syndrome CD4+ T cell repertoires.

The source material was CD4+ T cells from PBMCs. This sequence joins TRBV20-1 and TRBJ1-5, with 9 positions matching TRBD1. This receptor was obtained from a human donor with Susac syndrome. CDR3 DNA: TGCAGTGCCGTTAGGACAGGGGTGGACAATCAGCCCCAGCATTTT. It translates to CSAVRTGVDNQPQHF.